These 29 T cell receptor beta chains share one sample of origin, sequenced in a study of identical twins. TCRdb called the 5' RACE reads again in MiXCR, with one record for every CDR3 protein. The data hold about 530,000 distinct CDR3 sequences, with roughly 15% observed a single time. The same data also went into a second study, on yellow fever vaccine responses in identical twins.

The specimen was CD4+ T cells sorted from blood. All receptors derive from a woman between 18 and 29 years old in good health.

Ten or more counts support this clonotype. This sequence joins TRBV10-3 and TRBJ2-1; perhaps TRBD1 as D (7 bases). The V end was cut by 9 bases, the J end by 7 bases, with 16 bases between. The CDR3 spans 13 residues. Germline V CDR1 and CDR2: ENHRY, SYGVKD. The DNA of the CDR3 is TGTGCCATGCGGGACAGCATCCAAAATGAGCAGTTCTTC. Its translation is CAMRDSIQNEQFF.

This clonotype was seen a handful of times. V gene TRBV20-1 combines with J gene TRBJ1-1; possible D gene TRBD1, 5 bases. The germline CDR1 and CDR2 sequences are DFQATT and SNEGSKA (reference sequence). The CDR3 consists of 13 residues. The germline V and J ends were trimmed by 3 bases and 0 bases, with 8 bases remaining between them. The CDR3, as DNA: TGCAGTGCTAGCAGGGCCATGAACACTGAAGCTTTCTTT. Its translation is CSASRAMNTEAFF.

This clonotype was counted between two and nine times. The genes are TRBV10-3 and TRBJ2-7, with 8 bases identical to TRBD2. The trim removed 0 bases at V and 0 bases at J, leaving 7 bases unmatched. From germline, CDR1 is ENHRY and CDR2 SYGVKD. The CDR3 is 17 residues long. As DNA, the CDR3 is TGTGCCATCAGTGAGTCCCCATCGGGGACTAGCTCCTACGAGCAGTACTTC. This codes for CAISESPSGTSSYEQYF.

This clonotype appeared many times. The genes are TRBV12-3 or TRBV12-4 and TRBJ2-7, with D unclear. V was clipped by 5 bases and J by 2 bases, with 7 bases between them. The CDR3 consists of 12 residues. CDR3 loop: CASSPQTYEQYF. CDR3 nucleotide sequence: TGTGCCAGCAGTCCCCAAACCTACGAGCAGTACTTC.

CDR3 amino acids: CASSPLRHRDRVYNEQFF. CDR3 sequence (DNA): TGTGCCAGCAGCCCCCTCCGGCACCGGGACAGGGTCTACAATGAGCAGTTCTTC. V is TRBV11-2 and J is TRBJ2-1, with 9 bases identical to TRBD1. The CDR3 loop spans 18 amino acids. After removal of 5 bases from V and 3 bases from J, the junction contained 14 bases not matched to a gene. Germline V gene lookup returns CDR1 SGHAT and CDR2 FQNNGV. The full variable domain, rest sourced from reference TRBV11-2 and TRBJ2-1, is EAGVAQSPRYKIIEKRQSVAFWCNPISGHATLYWYQQILGQGPKLLIQFQNNGVVDDSQLPKDRFSAERLKGVDSTLKIQPAKLEDSAVYLCASSPLRHRDRVYNEQFFGPGTRLTVL.

This chain joins TRBV6-2 or TRBV6-3 and TRBJ2-1, with 10 positions matching TRBD2. From germline, CDR1 is MNHEY and CDR2 SVGEGT. Unmatched junction bases numbered 15, after V lost 8 bases and J lost 8 bases. CDR3 length: 16 residues. The chain's CDR3 is CASDLEAGGGVDEQFF. CDR3 nucleotides: TGTGCCAGCGATTTGGAAGCGGGAGGGGGAGTGGATGAGCAGTTCTTC.

This clonotype came up a few times. This sequence joins TRBV7-6 and TRBJ2-1; tentative D call: TRBD2 (5 bases). This CDR3 has 15 residues. Trimming stripped 4 bases from V and 5 bases from J, with 15 bases between. CDR1 is SGHVS, CDR2 FNYEAQ, per germline. This CDR3 reads CASSSLPTGNNEQFF. The CDR3 DNA is TGTGCCAGCAGCTCCCTCCCGACCGGGAACAATGAGCAGTTCTTC.

This clonotype was seen more than once but under ten times. In nucleotides, the CDR3 is TGCGCCAGCAGCCAACTAGGGGTAAATAATGAAAAACTGTTTTTT. Translated, it gives CASSQLGVNNEKLFF. V gene TRBV4-1 combines with J gene TRBJ1-4, with a weak D call TRBD1 (5 bases). V was clipped by 2 bases and J by 4 bases, with 11 bases between them. This CDR3 is 15 amino acids long. Per germline, CDR1 MGHRA and CDR2 YSYEKL.

The chain joins TRBV24-1 to TRBJ2-5, with D hard to call. The V end was cut by 1 base, the J end by 5 bases, with 4 bases between. This CDR3 is 12 amino acids long. Germline lookup yields CDR1 KGHDR and CDR2 SFDVKD. CDR3 amino acids: CATSDLYETQYF. The CDR3 DNA sequence: TGTGCCACCAGTGATTTATATGAGACCCAGTACTTC.

This chain uses TRBV18 with TRBJ2-7; D remains ambiguous. V dropped 1 base and J dropped 2 bases, with 6 bases sitting between them. The CDR3 runs to 13 residues. Germline-derived CDR1 and CDR2 are KGHSH and LQKENI. The chain's CDR3 is CASSPQTTYEQYF. The CDR3 DNA follows: TGTGCCAGCTCACCACAGACAACCTACGAGCAGTACTTC.

This clonotype was recorded at least ten times. This chain joins TRBV5-1 and TRBJ2-7; no clear D. The CDR3 is 18 amino acids. Deletions cut 0 bases from V and 2 bases from J, with 21 bases between. The germline CDR1 and CDR2 sequences are SGHRS and YFSETQ. CDR3: CASSLAEPLDRQTYEQYF. CDR3 nucleotide sequence: TGCGCCAGCAGCTTGGCCGAACCCTTGGACCGCCAAACCTACGAGCAGTACTTC.

This chain links TRBV5-1 with TRBJ2-1; D ambiguous. Germline CDR1 is SGHRS and CDR2 is YFSETQ. V shed 0 bases and J shed 5 bases, with 12 bases lying between them. This CDR3 region has 15 residues. For the CDR3, the DNA is TGCGCCAGCAGCTTGGGGTCTTCCCTAAACAATGAGCAGTTCTTC. Protein: CASSLGSSLNNEQFF.

V is TRBV9 and J is TRBJ2-3; D is ambiguous. Trimming took 2 bases from V and 2 from J, leaving 9 bases between them. This CDR3 comprises 14 residues. In germline, CDR1 is SGDLS, CDR2 YYNGEE. The CDR3 DNA reads as TGTGCCAGCAGCGTTCGAGGAAACACAGATACGCAGTATTTT. Its protein product is CASSVRGNTDTQYF.

This clonotype was seen repeatedly, ten times or more. The rearrangement links TRBV15 to TRBJ2-1; TRBD2 agrees at 12 bases. The V and J ends lost 3 bases and 4 bases, in that order; junction bases with no gene match: 7. This CDR3 contains 17 residues. Germline CDR1 LNHNV, CDR2 YYDKDF (reference sequence). CDR3 protein: CATSSVTSGGPYNEQFF. The CDR3 nucleotides are TGTGCCACCAGCAGCGTTACTAGCGGGGGGCCGTACAATGAGCAGTTCTTC.

This clonotype was counted at least ten times. The chain uses TRBV7-9 and TRBJ2-7; no firm D call. V lost 2 bases to trimming and J lost 7 bases, with 9 bases between them. In germline, CDR1 is SEHNR, CDR2 FQNEAQ (reference sequence). The CDR3 sequence is 12 residues long. The CDR3 DNA sequence: TGTGCCAGCAGCTTACTTGGGCGGGAGCAGTACTTC. Encoded protein: CASSLLGREQYF.

The sample holds many counts of this clonotype. This chain joins TRBV5-1 and TRBJ2-2; no reliable D call. This CDR3 spans 16 amino acids. Trimming took off 1 base at V and 6 bases at J, with 16 bases between the two ends. Looked up from germline, CDR1 is SGHRS and CDR2 is YFSETQ. The CDR3 coding sequence is TGCGCCAGCAGCTTGCTAGACCGCAGTAGTCCCGGGGAGCTGTTTTTT. It translates to CASSLLDRSSPGELFF.

V usage is TRBV10-3 and J usage is TRBJ2-5, with 7 bases lining up with TRBD2. The germline V gene has CDR1 ENHRY and CDR2 SYGVKD. The J segment lost 2 bases and the V segment lost 4 bases, leaving 7 bases of the junction unmatched. CDR3 size: 15 residues. The CDR3 spells CAISGPLAEQETQYF. CDR3 nucleotide sequence: TGTGCCATCAGTGGTCCCCTAGCGGAGCAAGAGACCCAGTACTTC.

This clonotype was detected only a few times. The chain recombines TRBV5-1 with TRBJ2-5, with a possible D match to TRBD2 (5 bases). V was cut by 4 bases and J by 2 bases, with 12 bases left in between. In germline, CDR1 is SGHRS, CDR2 YFSETQ. This CDR3 is built from 14 residues. The CDR3 DNA is TGCGCCAGCAGCCCCGAGGGCTTACAAGAGACCCAGTACTTC. It translates to CASSPEGLQETQYF.

This clonotype was recorded a few times. The chain employs TRBV4-1 and TRBJ1-1; 9 bases fit TRBD1. V gave up 0 bases and J gave up 4 bases; unmatched junction bases: 12. This CDR3 spans 18 amino acids. From germline, CDR1 is MGHRA and CDR2 YSYEKL. This CDR3 reads CASSQEPLTGGSGTEAFF. CDR3 bases: TGCGCCAGCAGCCAAGAACCCCTGACAGGGGGATCTGGCACTGAAGCTTTCTTT.

The chain has TRBV5-1 and TRBJ2-1, with 8 bases fitting TRBD1. The CDR3 contains 16 residues. The germline V gene has CDR1 SGHRS and CDR2 YFSETQ. Losses at the gene ends were 0 bases for V and 3 bases for J; bases not matched to a gene: 5. The CDR3 sequence is CASSLGQGANYNEQFF. The CDR3 region has the DNA TGCGCCAGCAGCTTGGGGCAGGGGGCGAACTACAATGAGCAGTTCTTC.

The chain links TRBV18 to TRBJ2-7, with TRBD1 matching over 7 bases. The germline V gene has CDR1 KGHSH and CDR2 LQKENI. The CDR3 loop spans 15 amino acids. The J segment lost 5 bases and the V segment lost 2 bases, leaving 9 bases of the junction unmatched. The CDR3 here is CASSPKQGLGNEQYF. The DNA for the CDR3 is TGTGCCAGCTCACCAAAACAGGGGCTGGGCAACGAGCAGTACTTC.

There are a few counts of this clonotype. The chain links TRBV3-1 to TRBJ2-1; D tentatively reads TRBD1 or TRBD2 (5 bases each). V was clipped by 1 base and J by 5 bases, with 15 bases between them. Germline V CDR1 and CDR2: LGHDT, YNNKEL (reference sequence). This CDR3 spans 16 amino acids. The CDR3 sequence is CASSQVLGTRNNEQFF. In DNA, the CDR3 is TGTGCCAGCAGCCAAGTTTTGGGGACCCGCAACAATGAGCAGTTCTTC.

The V and J genes are TRBV7-9 and TRBJ2-7; 8 bases match TRBD1. The CDR3 covers 17 residues. V shed 5 bases, J shed 2 bases, and the junction held 14 bases outside the gene matches. Germline CDR1 reads SEHNR; CDR2 reads FQNEAQ (reference sequence). CDR3 protein: CASSPGTGGIIAYEQYV. CDR3 nucleotides: TGTGCCAGCAGCCCTGGGACAGGTGGTATAATAGCCTACGAGCAGTACGTC.

This clonotype was seen a few times. The V gene is TRBV2, the J gene TRBJ1-6; D perhaps matches TRBD1 (5 bases). Trimming pared 4 bases from V and 7 bases from J, leaving 8 bases between. This CDR3 comprises 13 residues. Germline assignment: CDR1 SNHLY and CDR2 FYNNEI. In DNA form, the CDR3 reads TGTGCCAGCAGTGCGACAGAAAATTCACCCCTCCACTTT. This codes for CASSATENSPLHF.

A few counts support this clonotype. The CDR3 sequence is CASSPPWTSAYNEQFF. The CDR3 coding sequence is TGTGCCAGCAGCCCTCCCTGGACTAGCGCTTACAATGAGCAGTTCTTC. J is TRBJ2-1 and V is TRBV7-6; 9 bases are a match to TRBD2. Germline loops: CDR1 SGHVS, CDR2 FNYEAQ. The CDR3 is 16 amino acids. The trim removed 5 bases at V and 4 bases at J, leaving 9 bases unmatched.

This clonotype was counted only a few times. The gene calls are TRBV10-3 and TRBJ2-7; TRBD2 aligns across 11 bases. The CDR3 loop spans 17 amino acids. Germline CDR1 is ENHRY and CDR2 is SYGVKD. The V segment lost 6 bases and the J segment 2 bases; nucleotides outside the gene matches: 12. CDR3 residues: CAIRGTGTSGEAYEQYF. The CDR3 nucleotides are TGTGCCATCAGAGGTACGGGGACTAGCGGAGAGGCCTACGAGCAGTACTTC.

This rearrangement joins TRBV4-1 to TRBJ1-1; D is uncertain. Deletions cut 4 bases from V and 3 bases from J, with 12 bases between. The germline gives CDR1 MGHRA, CDR2 YSYEKL. The CDR3 is made up of 14 amino acids. CDR3 loop: CASSPVGLDTEAFF. The CDR3 DNA reads TGCGCCAGCAGCCCAGTGGGCCTGGACACTGAAGCTTTCTTT.

In regard to this clonotype: A much larger clone sits a single nucleotide away, making a read error possible. V usage is TRBV7-9 and J usage is TRBJ2-1; the D is unclear. CDR3 length equals 15 residues. With 3 bases removed from V and 0 bases from J, the gap between germline ends came to 9 bases. CDR1 and CDR2 (germline): SEHNR, FQNEAQ (reference sequence). For the CDR3, the DNA is TGTGCCAGCAGCTTTCAGGAGAGCTCCTACAATGAGCAGTTCTTC. It translates to CASSFQESSYNEQFF.

This clonotype was detected only a few times. The rearrangement links TRBV7-9 to TRBJ1-1; D unresolved. The CDR3 totals 14 residues. Germline CDR1 is SEHNR and CDR2 is FQNEAQ (reference sequence). The V end lost 3 bases, the J end lost 1 base, and 9 bases lay between the germline ends. CDR3 nucleotide sequence: TGTGCCAGCAGCTTTTCCACCTCGAACACTGAAGCTTTCTTT. The encoded protein is CASSFSTSNTEAFF.